This record concerns one T cell receptor (beta chain) sequence. The data derive from a study of identical twins. In TCRdb, the 5' RACE reads were re-called with MiXCR into one record per CDR3 protein. The sample has fewer than 650,000 distinct CDR3 sequences, under 8.5% seen once; the top ten hold roughly 1.5%. V lost 0 bases to trimming and J lost 5 bases, with 10 bases between them. The CDR3 extends over 14 amino acids. Germline V gene data show CDR1 as SGDLS and CDR2 as YYNGEE. The same specimen was also included in a second study, on yellow fever vaccine responses in identical twins.

The chain has TRBV9 and TRBJ2-3; D is uncertain. This TCR derives from a young woman in good health. Sequenced sample: PBMCs. CDR3 residues: CASSVVHRIDTQYF. The CDR3 DNA reads as TGTGCCAGCAGCGTAGTACACCGGATAGATACGCAGTATTTT.